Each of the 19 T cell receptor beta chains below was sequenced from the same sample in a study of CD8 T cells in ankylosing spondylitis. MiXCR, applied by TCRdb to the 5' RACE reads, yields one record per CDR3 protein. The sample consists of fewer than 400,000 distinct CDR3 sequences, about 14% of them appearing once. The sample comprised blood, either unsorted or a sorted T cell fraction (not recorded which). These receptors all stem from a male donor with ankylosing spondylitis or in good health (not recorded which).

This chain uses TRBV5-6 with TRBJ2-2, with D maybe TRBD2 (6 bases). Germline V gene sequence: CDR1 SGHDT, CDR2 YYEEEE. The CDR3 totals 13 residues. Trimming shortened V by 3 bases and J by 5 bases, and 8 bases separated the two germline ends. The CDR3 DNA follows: TGTGCCAGCAGCTCTGGAGGGACCGGGGAGCTGTTTTTT. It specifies CASSSGGTGELFF.

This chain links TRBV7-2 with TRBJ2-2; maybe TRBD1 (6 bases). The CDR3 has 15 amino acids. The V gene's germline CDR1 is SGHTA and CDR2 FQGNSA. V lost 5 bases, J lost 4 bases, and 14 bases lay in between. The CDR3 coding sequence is TGTGCCAGCAGCCCGGACAGAGTCAGCACCGGGGAGCTGTTTTTT. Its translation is CASSPDRVSTGELFF.

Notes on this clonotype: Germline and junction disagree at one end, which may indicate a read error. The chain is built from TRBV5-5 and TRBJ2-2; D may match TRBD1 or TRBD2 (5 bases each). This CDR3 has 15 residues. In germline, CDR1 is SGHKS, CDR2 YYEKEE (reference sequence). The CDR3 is CASTIQASGTGELCF. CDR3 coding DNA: TGTGCCAGCACCATACAGGCCTCGGGCACCGGGGAGCTGTGTTTT.

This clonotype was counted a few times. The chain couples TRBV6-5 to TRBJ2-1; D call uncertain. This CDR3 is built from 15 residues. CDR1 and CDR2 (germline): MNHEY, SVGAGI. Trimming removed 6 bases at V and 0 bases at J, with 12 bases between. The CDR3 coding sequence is TGTGCCAGCAGGTACCAGCCGGGCTCCTACAATGAGCAGTTCTTC. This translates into CASRYQPGSYNEQFF.

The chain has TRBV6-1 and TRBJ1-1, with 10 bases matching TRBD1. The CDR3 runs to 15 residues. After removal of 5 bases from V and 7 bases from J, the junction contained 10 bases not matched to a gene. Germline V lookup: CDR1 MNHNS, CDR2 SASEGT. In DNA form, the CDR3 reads TGTGCCAGCAGTCCCATGGGGACAGGGGCCCGTGAAGCTTTCTTT. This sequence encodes CASSPMGTGAREAFF.

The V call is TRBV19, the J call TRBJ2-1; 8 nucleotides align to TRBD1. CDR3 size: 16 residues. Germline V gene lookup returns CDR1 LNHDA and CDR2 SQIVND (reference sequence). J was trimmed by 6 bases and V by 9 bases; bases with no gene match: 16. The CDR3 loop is CASASCGQGIGNEQFF. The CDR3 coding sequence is TGTGCCAGCGCTTCCTGTGGACAGGGTATAGGCAATGAGCAGTTCTTC.

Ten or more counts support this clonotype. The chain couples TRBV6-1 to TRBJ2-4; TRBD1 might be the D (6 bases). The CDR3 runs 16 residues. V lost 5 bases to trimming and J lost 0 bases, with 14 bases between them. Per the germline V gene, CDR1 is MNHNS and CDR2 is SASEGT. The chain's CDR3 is CASSRHREEAKNIQYF. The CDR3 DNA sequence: TGTGCCAGCAGTCGACACAGGGAAGAAGCCAAAAACATTCAGTACTTC.

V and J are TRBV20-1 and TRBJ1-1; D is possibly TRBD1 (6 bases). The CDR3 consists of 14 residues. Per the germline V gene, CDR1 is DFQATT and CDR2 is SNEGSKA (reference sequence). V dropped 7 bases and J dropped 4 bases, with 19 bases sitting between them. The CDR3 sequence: CSVSGGGRVTEAFF. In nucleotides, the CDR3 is TGCAGTGTTTCGGGGGGGGGCAGGGTCACTGAAGCTTTCTTT.

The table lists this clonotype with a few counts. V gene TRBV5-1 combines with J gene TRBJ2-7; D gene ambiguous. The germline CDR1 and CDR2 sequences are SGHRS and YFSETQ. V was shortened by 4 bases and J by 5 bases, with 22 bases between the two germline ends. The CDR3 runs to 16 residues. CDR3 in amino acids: CASSTMDPGEWDEQYF. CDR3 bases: TGCGCCAGCAGCACCATGGACCCCGGTGAGTGGGACGAGCAGTACTTC.

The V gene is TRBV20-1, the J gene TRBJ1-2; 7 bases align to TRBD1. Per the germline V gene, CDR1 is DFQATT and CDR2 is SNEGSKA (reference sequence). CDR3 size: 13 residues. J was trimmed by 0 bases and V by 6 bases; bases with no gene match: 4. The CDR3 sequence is CSARDSPNYGYTF. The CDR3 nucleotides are TGCAGTGCGAGGGACAGTCCTAACTATGGCTACACCTTC.

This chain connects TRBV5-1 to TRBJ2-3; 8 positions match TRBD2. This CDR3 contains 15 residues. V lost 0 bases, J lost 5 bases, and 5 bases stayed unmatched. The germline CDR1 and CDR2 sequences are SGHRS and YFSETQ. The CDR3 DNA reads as TGCGCCAGCAGCTTGGCGGGGCGGGGGGAAGATACGCAGTATTTT. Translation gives CASSLAGRGEDTQYF.

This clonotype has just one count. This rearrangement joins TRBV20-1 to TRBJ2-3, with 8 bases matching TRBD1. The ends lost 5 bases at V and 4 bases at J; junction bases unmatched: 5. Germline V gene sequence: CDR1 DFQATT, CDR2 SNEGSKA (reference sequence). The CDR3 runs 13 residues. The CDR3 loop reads CSAWDRYPDTQYF. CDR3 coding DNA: TGCAGTGCTTGGGACAGGTACCCAGATACGCAGTATTTT.

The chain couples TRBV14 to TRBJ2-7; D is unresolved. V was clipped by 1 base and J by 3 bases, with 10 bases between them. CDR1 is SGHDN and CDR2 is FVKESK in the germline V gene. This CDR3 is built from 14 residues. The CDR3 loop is CASSQGNRLYEQYF. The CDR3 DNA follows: TGTGCCAGCAGCCAAGGAAACAGACTCTACGAGCAGTACTTC.

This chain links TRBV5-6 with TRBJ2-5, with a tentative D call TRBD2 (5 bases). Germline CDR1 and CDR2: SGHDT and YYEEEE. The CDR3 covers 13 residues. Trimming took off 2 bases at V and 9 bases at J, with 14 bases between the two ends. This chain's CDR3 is CASSFPRTAAQYF. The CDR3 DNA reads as TGTGCCAGCAGCTTTCCCCGAACAGCGGCCCAGTACTTC.

CDR3 sequence (DNA): TGCAGCGTTGACCCGGGGGGTAGCGACCAAGAGACCCAGTACTTC. This translates into CSVDPGGSDQETQYF. This chain joins TRBV29-1 and TRBJ2-5; 7 nucleotides line up with TRBD2. Unmatched junction bases numbered 7, after V lost 3 bases and J lost 0 bases. The CDR3 contains 15 residues. CDR1 is SQVTM and CDR2 is ANQGSEA in the germline V gene.

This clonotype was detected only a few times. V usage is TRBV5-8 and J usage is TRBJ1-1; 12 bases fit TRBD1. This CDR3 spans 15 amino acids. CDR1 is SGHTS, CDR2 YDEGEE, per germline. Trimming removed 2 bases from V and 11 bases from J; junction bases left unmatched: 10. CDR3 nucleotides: TGTGCCAGCAGCTTTTCCGGGACAGGGGGCGCCGGGGCTTTCTTT. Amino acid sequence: CASSFSGTGGAGAFF.

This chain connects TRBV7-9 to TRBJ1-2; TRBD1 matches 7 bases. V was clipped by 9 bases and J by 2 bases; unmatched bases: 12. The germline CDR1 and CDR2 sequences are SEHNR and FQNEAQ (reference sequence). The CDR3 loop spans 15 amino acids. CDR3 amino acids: CASTGTRQGNYGYTF. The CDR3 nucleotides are TGTGCCAGTACTGGGACGAGACAGGGAAACTATGGCTACACCTTC.

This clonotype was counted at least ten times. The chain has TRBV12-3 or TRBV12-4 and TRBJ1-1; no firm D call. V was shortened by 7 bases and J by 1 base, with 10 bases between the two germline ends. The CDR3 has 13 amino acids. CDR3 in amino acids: CASKEGTNTEAFF. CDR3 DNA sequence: TGTGCCAGCAAGGAGGGAACGAACACTGAAGCTTTCTTT.

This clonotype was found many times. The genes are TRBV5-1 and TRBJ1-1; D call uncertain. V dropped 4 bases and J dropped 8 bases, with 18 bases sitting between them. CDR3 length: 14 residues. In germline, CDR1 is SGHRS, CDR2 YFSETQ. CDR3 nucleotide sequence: TGCGCCAGCAGCCCCCGGGAAGGACGCCCCGAAGCTTTCTTT. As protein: CASSPREGRPEAFF.